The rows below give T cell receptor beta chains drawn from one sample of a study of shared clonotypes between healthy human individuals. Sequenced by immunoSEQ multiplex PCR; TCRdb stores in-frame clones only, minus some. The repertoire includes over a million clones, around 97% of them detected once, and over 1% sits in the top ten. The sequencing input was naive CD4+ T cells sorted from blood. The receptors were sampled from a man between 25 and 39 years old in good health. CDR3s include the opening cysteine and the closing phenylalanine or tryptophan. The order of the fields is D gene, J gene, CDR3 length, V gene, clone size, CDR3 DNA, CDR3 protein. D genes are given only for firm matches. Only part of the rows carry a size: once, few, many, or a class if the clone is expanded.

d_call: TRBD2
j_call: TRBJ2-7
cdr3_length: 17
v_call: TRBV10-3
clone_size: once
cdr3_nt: TGTGCCATCAGTGAGTCGCTCACTAGCGGGAGATTGGACGAGCAGTACTTC
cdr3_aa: CAISESLTSGRLDEQYF

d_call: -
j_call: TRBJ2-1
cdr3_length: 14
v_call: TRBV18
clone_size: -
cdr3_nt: TGTGCCAGCTCACCACGGTGGGGGGACAATGAGCAGTTCTTC
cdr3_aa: CASSPRWGDNEQFF

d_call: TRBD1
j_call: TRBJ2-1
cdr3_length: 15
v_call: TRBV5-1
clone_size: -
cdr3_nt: TGCGCCAGCAGCTTAGACCAGGGGGCATACAATGAGCAGTTCTTC
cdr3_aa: CASSLDQGAYNEQFF

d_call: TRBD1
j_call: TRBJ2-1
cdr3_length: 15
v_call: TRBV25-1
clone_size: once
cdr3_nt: TGTGCCAGCAGTGATATCGGACAGGGCAACAATGAGCAGTTCTTC
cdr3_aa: CASSDIGQGNNEQFF

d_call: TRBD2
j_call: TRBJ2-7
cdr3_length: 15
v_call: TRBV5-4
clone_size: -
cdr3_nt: TGTGCCAGCAGCTCCGGGACTAGACAATCCTACGAGCAGTACTTC
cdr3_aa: CASSSGTRQSYEQYF

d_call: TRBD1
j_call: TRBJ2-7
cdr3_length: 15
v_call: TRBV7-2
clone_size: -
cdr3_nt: TGTGCCAGCAGCTCTGCCGGGACAGGGCTCTACGAGCAGTACTTC
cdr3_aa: CASSSAGTGLYEQYF

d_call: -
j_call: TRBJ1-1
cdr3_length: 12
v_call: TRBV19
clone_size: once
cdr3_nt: TGTGCCAGTAATGCGGAAAACACTGAAGCTTTCTTT
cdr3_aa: CASNAENTEAFF

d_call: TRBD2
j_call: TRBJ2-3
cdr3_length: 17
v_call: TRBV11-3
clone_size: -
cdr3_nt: TGTGCCAGCAGCTTAGGGACTAGCGGGGGATACACAGATACGCAGTATTTT
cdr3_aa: CASSLGTSGGYTDTQYF

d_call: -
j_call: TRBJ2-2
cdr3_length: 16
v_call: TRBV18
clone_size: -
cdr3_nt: TGTGCCAGCTCACCGTTGGGGTCCCCGAACACCGGGGAGCTGTTTTTT
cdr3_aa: CASSPLGSPNTGELFF

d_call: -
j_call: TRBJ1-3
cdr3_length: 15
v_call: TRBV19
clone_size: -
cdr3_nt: TGTGCCAGTAGTATAGTTGGGGGCTCTGGAAACACCATATATTTT
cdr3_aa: CASSIVGGSGNTIYF

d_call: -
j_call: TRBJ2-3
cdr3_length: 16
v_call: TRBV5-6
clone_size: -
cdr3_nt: TGTGCCAGCAGCTTGCTTGTTCAGGGGCCCACAGATACGCAGTATTTT
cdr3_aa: CASSLLVQGPTDTQYF

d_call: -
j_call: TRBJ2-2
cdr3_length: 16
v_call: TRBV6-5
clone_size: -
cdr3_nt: TGTGCCAGCAGTTACTGGATAGCGGCGGGGACCGGGGAGCTGTTTTTT
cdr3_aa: CASSYWIAAGTGELFF

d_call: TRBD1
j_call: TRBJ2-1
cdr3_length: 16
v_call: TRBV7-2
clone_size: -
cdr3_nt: TGTGCCAGCAGCTTAGTCGGGACAGGGGGTTACAATGAGCAGTTCTTC
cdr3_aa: CASSLVGTGGYNEQFF

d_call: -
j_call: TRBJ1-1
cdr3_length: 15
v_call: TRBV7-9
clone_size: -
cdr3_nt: TGTGCCAGCAGCCCAGGGGTAGGTCTGAACACTGAAGCTTTCTTT
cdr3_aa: CASSPGVGLNTEAFF

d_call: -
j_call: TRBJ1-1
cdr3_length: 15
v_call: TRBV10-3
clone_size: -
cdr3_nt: TGTGCCATCAGTGAGTCCACAGGCGTCCCATTGCGGGCTTTCTTT
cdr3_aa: CAISESTGVPLRAFF

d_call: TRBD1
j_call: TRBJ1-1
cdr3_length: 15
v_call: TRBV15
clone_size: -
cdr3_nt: TGTGCCACCAGCAGAGATAGACAGGGGAACACTGAAGCTTTCTTT
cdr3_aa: CATSRDRQGNTEAFF

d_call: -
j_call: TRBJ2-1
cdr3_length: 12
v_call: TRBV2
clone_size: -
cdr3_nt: TGTGCCAGCCAGATCGGAGTGGATGAGCAGTTCTTC
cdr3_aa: CASQIGVDEQFF

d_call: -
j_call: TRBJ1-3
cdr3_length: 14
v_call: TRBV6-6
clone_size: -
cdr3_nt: TGTGCCAGCAGACCAACAGGGTCTGGAAACACCATATATTTT
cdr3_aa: CASRPTGSGNTIYF

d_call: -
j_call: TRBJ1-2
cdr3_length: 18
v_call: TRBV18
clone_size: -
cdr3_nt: TGTGCCAGCTCACCGCCTTACGGCGTCCCTGGGATTCAGGATGGCTACACCTTC
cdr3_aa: CASSPPYGVPGIQDGYTF

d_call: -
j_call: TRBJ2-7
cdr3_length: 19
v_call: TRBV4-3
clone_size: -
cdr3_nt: TGCGCCAGCAGCCAAGGTCAACCGGACGGGACATTACTCCCCTACGAGCAGTACTTC
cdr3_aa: CASSQGQPDGTLLPYEQYF

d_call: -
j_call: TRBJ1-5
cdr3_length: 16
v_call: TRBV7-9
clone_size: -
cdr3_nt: TGTGCCAGCAGCTTATTTCCGTCCGGGCCACTAGAGCCCCAGCATTTT
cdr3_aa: CASSLFPSGPLEPQHF

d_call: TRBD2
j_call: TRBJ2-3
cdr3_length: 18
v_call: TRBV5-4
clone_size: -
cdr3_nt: TGTGCCAGCACCCCGACGATGGGACTAGCGACTAGCACAGATACGCAGTATTTT
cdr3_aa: CASTPTMGLATSTDTQYF